This T cell receptor (beta chain) originates from a study of T cell changes during pregnancy in multiple sclerosis. Method: immunoSEQ multiplex PCR; TCRdb's copy keeps in-frame clones and lacks some. Among over 12,000 clones listed, about 86% were seen once. Source: CD8+ T cells from peripheral blood mononuclear cells, taken in the first trimester of pregnancy. The source of this sequence is a female donor with multiple sclerosis, enrolled in a pregnancy study.

The CDR3, as DNA: TGTGCCATCAGTGTTGGCAGGGGGTACGAGCAGTACTTC. It encodes CAISVGRGYEQYF. This chain connects TRBV10-3 to TRBJ2-7; 7 bases agree with TRBD1. J gave up 4 bases and V 4 bases, and 4 bases lay outside the gene matches. Per germline, CDR1 ENHRY and CDR2 SYGVKD. This CDR3 is built from 13 residues.